Listed below are T cell receptor beta chains from one sample, sequenced in a study of T cells in narcolepsy. Libraries were prepared by immunoSEQ multiplex PCR; TCRdb keeps only in-frame clonotypes and omits some of them. The table lists around 32,000 clones, roughly three quarters of them singletons. The sequenced sample was CD45RA- memory CD4+ T cells from PBMCs. The receptors were sampled from a human donor with narcolepsy. CDR3s include the opening cysteine and the closing phenylalanine or tryptophan. D genes are given only for firm matches. The listing skips clone size in some rows; elsewhere it reads once, few, many or a size class.

J	V	D	size	DNA	CDR3
TRBJ2-3	TRBV5-4	TRBD2	-	TGTGCCAGCAGCATCACTAGCGGGAGGTCCACAGATACGCAGTATTTT	CASSITSGRSTDTQYF
TRBJ2-1	TRBV19	TRBD2	-	TGTGCCAGTAGTCCCCCCACAATGGTCCCCCGGAGGGGAGGGAACAATGAGCAGTTCTTC	CASSPPTMVPRRGGNNEQFF
TRBJ2-4	TRBV7-2	-	-	TGTGCCAGCAGCTTCTCGGCGGGGAAAAACATTCAGTACTTC	CASSFSAGKNIQYF
TRBJ2-7	TRBV6-5	-	-	TGTGCCAGCAGTGTTGAGGGGCAGGGGCCCTACGAGCAGTACTTC	CASSVEGQGPYEQYF
TRBJ2-1	TRBV7-6	TRBD2	-	TGTGCCAGCAGCGTCGGGACTAGCGGGGACAATGAGCAGTTCTTC	CASSVGTSGDNEQFF
TRBJ1-3	TRBV18	-	-	TGTGCCAGCTCACCACCGAATCTTTCTGGACAGACTGGAAACACCATATATTTT	CASSPPNLSGQTGNTIYF
TRBJ1-1	TRBV5-8	-	-	TGTGCCAGCAGCGCAAGTGGGGCAGGGAACACTGAAGCTTTCTTT	CASSASGAGNTEAFF
TRBJ1-6	TRBV5-1	-	-	TGCGCCAGCAGCTTACAACAGGGAAGCTCCTATAATTCACCCCTCCACTTT	CASSLQQGSSYNSPLHF
TRBJ1-5	TRBV19	-	few	TGTGCCAGTAGACGAGATCGCAATCAGCCCCAGCATTTT	CASRRDRNQPQHF
TRBJ2-1	TRBV7-3	-	-	TGTGCCAGCAGCACACAATCGGGCCATGAGCAGTTCTTC	CASSTQSGHEQFF
TRBJ2-5	TRBV30	TRBD2	-	TGTGCCTGGCTTGCTAGCGGGATGCTAGAGACCCAGTACTTC	CAWLASGMLETQYF
TRBJ1-5	TRBV29-1	-	-	TGCAGCGCCTCAGGTACGGACCCCAATCAGCCCCAGCATTTT	CSASGTDPNQPQHF
TRBJ1-4	TRBV9	-	-	TGTGCCAGCAGCCCAGCCCATACAACTAATGAAAAACTGTTTTTT	CASSPAHTTNEKLFF
TRBJ2-2	TRBV5-1	-	once	TGCGCCAGCAGCTCCAACCGTGGGGAGCTGTTTTTT	CASSSNRGELFF
TRBJ1-1	TRBV5-1	-	-	TGCGCCAGCAGCTTGGATTGGGCGAACACTGAAGCTTTCTTT	CASSLDWANTEAFF
TRBJ2-1	TRBV7-2	-	-	TGTGCCAGCAGCTCGGGGTGGAAGCAGTTCTTC	CASSSGWKQFF
TRBJ2-7	TRBV5-4	-	-	TGTGCCAGCAGCTTGGGACAGGCGGAGGACGAGCAGTACTTC	CASSLGQAEDEQYF
TRBJ2-2	TRBV19	TRBD1	few	TGTGCCAGTAGTATAGAAGGGACAGGGGTCACCGGGGAGCTGTTTTTT	CASSIEGTGVTGELFF
TRBJ2-1	TRBV2	TRBD2	-	TGTGCCAGCAGGGGACCGAGACTAGCGGAGTACAATGAGCAGTTCTTC	CASRGPRLAEYNEQFF
TRBJ1-1	TRBV5-1	TRBD1	-	TGCGCCAGCATAGGGGGCCTCATGAACACTGAAGCTTTCTTT	CASIGGLMNTEAFF
TRBJ2-5	TRBV11-2	TRBD1	-	TGTGCCAGCAGCCAGGGGGTGAGGGAGACCCAGTACTTC	CASSQGVRETQYF
TRBJ1-1	TRBV2	-	-	TGTGCCAGCTTGGCGTTTAAAAACACTGAAGCTTTCTTT	CASLAFKNTEAFF
TRBJ2-3	TRBV6-1	TRBD2	-	TGTGCCAGCAGTGAGCTGGCGGGAGGGGATCATACGCAGTATTTT	CASSELAGGDHTQYF
TRBJ2-3	TRBV9	-	-	TGTGCCAGCAGTGGTCTCAGGCAGTATTTT	CASSGLRQYF
TRBJ1-2	TRBV29-1	-	-	TGCAGCGTTGAAGGTTCGGCTTCAGGGACGGCTGGCTACACCTTC	CSVEGSASGTAGYTF
TRBJ1-1	TRBV29-1	-	-	TGCAGCGCTACGAACACTGAAGCTTTCTTT	CSATNTEAFF
TRBJ2-3	TRBV11-2	-	-	TGTGCCAGCAGCCCGCCATCGCAGTATTTT	CASSPPSQYF
TRBJ2-1	TRBV6-1	TRBD1	-	TGTGCCAGCACCCGGACAGGGGGGTCCTACAATGAGCAGTTCTTC	CASTRTGGSYNEQFF
TRBJ1-1	TRBV15	-	-	TGTGCCACCAGGGAAGGAAGGACAGCAAATTCCGAAGCTTTCTTT	CATREGRTANSEAFF
TRBJ1-2	TRBV5-4	-	-	TGTGCCAGCAGAGCCGGGACTCCTAACTATGGCTACACCTTC	CASRAGTPNYGYTF
TRBJ2-3	TRBV9	-	-	TGTGCCAGCAGCGTCGGGCCTTCTGACACAGATACGCAGTATTTT	CASSVGPSDTDTQYF
TRBJ2-7	TRBV7-2	-	-	TGTGCCAGCAGCTTAGTAGGTGGACACAGCTCCTACGAGCAGTACTTC	CASSLVGGHSSYEQYF
TRBJ2-7	TRBV19	-	-	TGTGCCAGTAGTATTAGACATGAGCCGAACGAGCAGTACTTC	CASSIRHEPNEQYF
TRBJ2-7	TRBV4-2	-	few	TGTGCCAGCAGCCAAGATGCGCTACTCTACGAGCAGTACTTC	CASSQDALLYEQYF
TRBJ1-3	TRBV30	-	once	TGTGCCTGGAGTGTCTCGCTGAACTCTGGAAACACCATATATTTT	CAWSVSLNSGNTIYF
TRBJ2-7	TRBV7-9	-	-	TGTGCCAGCAGCCAGGGGATATACGAGCAGTACTTC	CASSQGIYEQYF
TRBJ2-1	TRBV7-7	TRBD2	-	TGTGCTAGCAGCTTAGGGGGTAGCGGGGCGTACAATGAGCAGTTCTTC	CASSLGGSGAYNEQFF
TRBJ2-1	TRBV5-1	TRBD1	-	TGCGCCAGCAGCGGGCCCCTCCGGGACAGGGGAAATGAGCAGTTCTTC	CASSGPLRDRGNEQFF
TRBJ2-3	TRBV9	-	-	TGTGCCAGCAGCCATGGCAGGGGTAAGGCAGATACGCAGTATTTT	CASSHGRGKADTQYF
TRBJ2-5	TRBV28	-	-	TGTGCCAGCAGTCAGACAGGGCCGGGGGAGCAGTACTTC	CASSQTGPGEQYF
TRBJ1-1	TRBV30	-	-	TGTGCCTGGAGGGAGGGGATGAACACTGAAGCTTTCTTT	CAWREGMNTEAFF
TRBJ2-3	TRBV7-9	TRBD2	-	TGTGCCAGCAGCCCTAGGACTAGCGGGGCTCTCACAGATACGCAGTATTTT	CASSPRTSGALTDTQYF
TRBJ1-3	TRBV30	-	-	TGTGCGATACAGAGAACCCTTTCTGGAAACACCATATATTTT	CAIQRTLSGNTIYF
TRBJ1-5	TRBV30	-	-	TGTGCCTGGAGCGCTGATAGCAATCAGCCCCAGCATTTT	CAWSADSNQPQHF
TRBJ1-1	TRBV25-1	-	few	TGTGCCAGCAGTGAACCCGGTGAAGCTTTCTTT	CASSEPGEAFF
TRBJ2-7	TRBV10-1	TRBD2	-	TGCGCCAGCAGTGATCCTAGCGGGAGCTCCTACGAGCAGTACTTC	CASSDPSGSSYEQYF
TRBJ1-5	TRBV7-2	TRBD1	-	TGTGCCAGCAGCTTACGACAGGGGAATCAGCCCCAGCATTTT	CASSLRQGNQPQHF
TRBJ1-2	TRBV9	-	-	TGTGCCAGCAGCGTCTCAACGAACTATGGCTACACCTTC	CASSVSTNYGYTF
TRBJ1-5	TRBV7-9	TRBD1	-	TGTGCCAGCAGCCCAGGGTCAGGGGGCGGGAATCAGCCCCAGCATTTT	CASSPGSGGGNQPQHF